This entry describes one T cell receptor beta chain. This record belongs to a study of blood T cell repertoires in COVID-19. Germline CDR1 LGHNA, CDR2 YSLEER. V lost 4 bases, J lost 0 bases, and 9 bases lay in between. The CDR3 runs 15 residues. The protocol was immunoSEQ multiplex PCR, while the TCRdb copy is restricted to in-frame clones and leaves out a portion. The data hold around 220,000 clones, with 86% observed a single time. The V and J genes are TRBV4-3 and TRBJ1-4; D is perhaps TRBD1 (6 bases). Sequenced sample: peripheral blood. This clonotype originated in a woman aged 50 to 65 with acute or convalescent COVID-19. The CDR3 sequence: CASSPYRATNEKLFF. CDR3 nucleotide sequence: TGCGCCAGCAGCCCTTACAGGGCAACTAATGAAAAACTGTTTTTT.